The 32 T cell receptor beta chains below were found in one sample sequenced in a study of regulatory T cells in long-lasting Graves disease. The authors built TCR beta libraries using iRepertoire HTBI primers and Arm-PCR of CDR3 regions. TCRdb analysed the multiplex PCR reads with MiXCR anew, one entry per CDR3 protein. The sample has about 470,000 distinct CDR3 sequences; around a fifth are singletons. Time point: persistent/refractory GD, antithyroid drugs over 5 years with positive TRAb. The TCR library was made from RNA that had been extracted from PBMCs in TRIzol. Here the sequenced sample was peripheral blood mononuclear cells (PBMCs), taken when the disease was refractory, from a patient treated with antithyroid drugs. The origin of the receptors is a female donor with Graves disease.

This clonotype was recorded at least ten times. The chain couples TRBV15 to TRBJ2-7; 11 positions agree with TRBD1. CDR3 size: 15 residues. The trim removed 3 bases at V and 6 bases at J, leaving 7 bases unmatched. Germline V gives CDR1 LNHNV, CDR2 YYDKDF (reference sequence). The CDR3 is CATSRGKGTGGEQYF. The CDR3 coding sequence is TGTGCCACCAGCAGGGGTAAGGGGACAGGGGGCGAGCAGTACTTC.

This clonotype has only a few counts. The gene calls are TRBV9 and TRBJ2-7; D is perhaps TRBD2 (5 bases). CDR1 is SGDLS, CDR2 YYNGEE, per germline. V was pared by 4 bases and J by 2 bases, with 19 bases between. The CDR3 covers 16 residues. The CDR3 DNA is TGTGCCAGCAGCCCACGGGAAGGCAGCCGGACCTACGAGCAGTACTTC. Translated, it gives CASSPREGSRTYEQYF. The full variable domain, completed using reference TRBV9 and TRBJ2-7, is DSGVTQTPKHLITATGQRVTLRCSPRSGDLSVYWYQQSLDQGLQFLIQYYNGEERAKGNILERFSAQQFPDLHSELNLSSLELGDSALYFCASSPREGSRTYEQYFGPGTRLTVT.

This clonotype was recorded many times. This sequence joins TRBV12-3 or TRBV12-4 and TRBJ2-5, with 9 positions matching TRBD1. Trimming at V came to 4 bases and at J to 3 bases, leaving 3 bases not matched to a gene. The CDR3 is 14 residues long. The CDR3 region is CASSWTGAKETQYF. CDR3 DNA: TGTGCCAGCAGTTGGACAGGGGCCAAAGAGACCCAGTACTTC.

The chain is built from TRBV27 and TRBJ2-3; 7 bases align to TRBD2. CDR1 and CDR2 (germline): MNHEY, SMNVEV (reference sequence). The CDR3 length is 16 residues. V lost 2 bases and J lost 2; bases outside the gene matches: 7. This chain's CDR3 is CASSLREGQPTDTQYF. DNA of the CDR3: TGTGCCAGCAGTTTAAGGGAGGGGCAGCCCACAGATACGCAGTATTTT.

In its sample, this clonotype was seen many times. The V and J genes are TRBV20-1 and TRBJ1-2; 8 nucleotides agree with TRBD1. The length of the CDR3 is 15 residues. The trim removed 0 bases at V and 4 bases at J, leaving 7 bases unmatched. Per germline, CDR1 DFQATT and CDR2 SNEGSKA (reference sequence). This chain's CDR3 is CSARDLGTGGYGYTF. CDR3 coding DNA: TGCAGTGCTAGAGATCTGGGAACAGGGGGCTATGGCTACACCTTC.

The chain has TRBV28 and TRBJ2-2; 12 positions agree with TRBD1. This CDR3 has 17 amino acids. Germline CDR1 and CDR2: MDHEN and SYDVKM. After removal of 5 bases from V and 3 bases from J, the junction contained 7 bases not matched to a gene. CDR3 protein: CASSLGTGGLDTGELFF. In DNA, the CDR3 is TGTGCCAGCAGTCTCGGGACAGGGGGCTTAGACACCGGGGAGCTGTTTTTT.

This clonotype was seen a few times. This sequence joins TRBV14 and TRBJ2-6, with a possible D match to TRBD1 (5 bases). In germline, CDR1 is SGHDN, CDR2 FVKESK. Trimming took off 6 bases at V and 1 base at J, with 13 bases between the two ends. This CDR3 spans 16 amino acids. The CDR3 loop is CASRFIRGSGANVLTF. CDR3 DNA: TGTGCCAGCAGATTCATTAGGGGATCTGGGGCCAACGTCCTGACTTTC.

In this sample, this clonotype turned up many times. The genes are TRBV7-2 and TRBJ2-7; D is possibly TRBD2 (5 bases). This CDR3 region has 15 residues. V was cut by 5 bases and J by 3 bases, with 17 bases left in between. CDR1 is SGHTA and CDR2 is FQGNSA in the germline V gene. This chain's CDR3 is CASSPISGLSYEQYF. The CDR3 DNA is TGTGCCAGCAGCCCGATCTCTGGACTTAGCTACGAGCAGTACTTC. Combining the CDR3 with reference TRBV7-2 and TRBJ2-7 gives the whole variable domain GAGVSQSPSNKVTEKGKDVELRCDPISGHTALYWYRQSLGQGLEFLIYFQGNSAPDKSGLPSDRFSAERTGGSVSTLTIQRTQQEDSAVYLCASSPISGLSYEQYFGPGTRLTVT.

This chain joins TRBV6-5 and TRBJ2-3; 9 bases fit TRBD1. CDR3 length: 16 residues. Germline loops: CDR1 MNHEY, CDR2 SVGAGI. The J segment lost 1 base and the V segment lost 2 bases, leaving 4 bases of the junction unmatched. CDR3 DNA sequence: TGTGCCAGCAGTTACACGGGACAGGGAGGCACAGATACGCAGTATTTT. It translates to CASSYTGQGGTDTQYF.

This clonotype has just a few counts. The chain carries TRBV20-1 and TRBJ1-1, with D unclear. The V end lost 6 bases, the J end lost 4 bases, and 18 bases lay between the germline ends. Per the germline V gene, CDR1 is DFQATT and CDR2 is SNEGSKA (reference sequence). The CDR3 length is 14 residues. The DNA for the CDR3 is TGCAGTGCCAATCAACTTCCCCCGGGCACTGAAGCTTTCTTT. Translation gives CSANQLPPGTEAFF.

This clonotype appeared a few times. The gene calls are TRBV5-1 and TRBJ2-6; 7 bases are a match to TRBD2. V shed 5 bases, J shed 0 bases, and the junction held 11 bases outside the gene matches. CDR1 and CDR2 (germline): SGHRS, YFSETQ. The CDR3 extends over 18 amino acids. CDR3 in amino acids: CASSYLNRGGSGANVLTF. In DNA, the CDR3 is TGCGCCAGCAGTTATCTTAACCGCGGGGGCTCTGGGGCCAACGTCCTGACTTTC. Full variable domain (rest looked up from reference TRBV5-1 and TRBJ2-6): KAGVTQTPRYLIKTRGQQVTLSCSPISGHRSVSWYQQTPGQGLQFLFEYFSETQRNKGNFPGRFSGRQFSNSRSEMNVSTLELGDSALYLCASSYLNRGGSGANVLTFGAGSRLTVL.

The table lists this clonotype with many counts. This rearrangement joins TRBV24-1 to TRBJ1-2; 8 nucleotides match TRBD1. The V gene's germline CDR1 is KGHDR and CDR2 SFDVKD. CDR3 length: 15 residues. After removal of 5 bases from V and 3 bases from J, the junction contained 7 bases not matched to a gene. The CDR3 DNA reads TGTGCCACCAGTGCCCCTGTGGGACAGGACTATGGCTACACCTTC. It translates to CATSAPVGQDYGYTF.

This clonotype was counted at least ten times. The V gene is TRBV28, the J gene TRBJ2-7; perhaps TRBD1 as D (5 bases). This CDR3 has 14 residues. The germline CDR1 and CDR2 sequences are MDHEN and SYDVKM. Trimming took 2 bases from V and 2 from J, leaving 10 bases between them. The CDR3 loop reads CASSLPDSAYEQYF. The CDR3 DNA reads TGTGCCAGCAGTTTACCCGACAGCGCCTACGAGCAGTACTTC.

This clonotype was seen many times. The CDR3 DNA sequence: TGTGCCAGCAGCTCGAGCAGGATATCGAACACTGAAGCTTTCTTT. Protein sequence: CASSSSRISNTEAFF. This chain connects TRBV7-9 to TRBJ1-1, with D unclear. Trimming took off 4 bases at V and 1 base at J, with 13 bases between the two ends. The CDR3 spans 15 residues. Germline loops: CDR1 SEHNR, CDR2 FQNEAQ (reference sequence).

Written as DNA, the CDR3 is TGTGCCAGCAGGTCCCGAGGCCTTCTCCCCGGGGAGCTGTTTTTT. Translating it yields CASRSRGLLPGELFF. This chain joins TRBV28 and TRBJ2-2; D not resolved. Germline V gene sequence: CDR1 MDHEN, CDR2 SYDVKM. CDR3 length: 15 residues. Trimming removed 6 bases at V and 6 bases at J, with 17 bases between.

The CDR3 bases are TGTGCCTGGAGCCGAAGGACGGGAAATTCACCCCTCCACTTT. This sequence encodes CAWSRRTGNSPLHF. The chain joins TRBV30 to TRBJ1-6; no clear D gene. Germline loops: CDR1 GTSNPN, CDR2 SVGIG (reference sequence). The CDR3 runs to 14 residues. Trimming cost V 3 bases and J 7 bases, with 13 bases left between them.

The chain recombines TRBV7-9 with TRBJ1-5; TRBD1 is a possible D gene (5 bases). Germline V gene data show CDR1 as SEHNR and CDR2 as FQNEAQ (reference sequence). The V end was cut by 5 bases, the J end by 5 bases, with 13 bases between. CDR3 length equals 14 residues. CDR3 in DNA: TGTGCCAGCAGCGAAGGGGCAGGTGATCAGCCCCAGCATTTT. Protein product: CASSEGAGDQPQHF.

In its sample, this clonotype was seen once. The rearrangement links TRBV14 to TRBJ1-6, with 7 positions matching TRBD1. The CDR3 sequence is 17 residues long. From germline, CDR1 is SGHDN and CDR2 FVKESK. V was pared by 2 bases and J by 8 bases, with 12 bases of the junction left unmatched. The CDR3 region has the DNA TGTGCCAGCAGCCAATTCCCGCCGGGACAGATTTATTCACCCCTCCACTTT. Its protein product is CASSQFPPGQIYSPLHF.

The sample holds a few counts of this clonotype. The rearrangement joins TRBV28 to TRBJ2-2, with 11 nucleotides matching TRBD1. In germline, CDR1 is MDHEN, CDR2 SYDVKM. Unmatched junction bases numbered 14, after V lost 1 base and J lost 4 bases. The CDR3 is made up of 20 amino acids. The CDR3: CASSLFIALDRGRGTGELFF. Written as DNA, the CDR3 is TGTGCCAGCAGTTTATTTATTGCCTTGGACAGGGGGCGCGGCACCGGGGAGCTGTTTTTT.

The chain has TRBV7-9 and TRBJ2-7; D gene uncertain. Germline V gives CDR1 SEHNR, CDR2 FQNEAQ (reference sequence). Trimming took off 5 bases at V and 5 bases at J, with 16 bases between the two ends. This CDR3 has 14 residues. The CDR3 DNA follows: TGTGCCAGCAGCCCCATGGTCCACGGCCACGAGCAGTACTTC. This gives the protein CASSPMVHGHEQYF.

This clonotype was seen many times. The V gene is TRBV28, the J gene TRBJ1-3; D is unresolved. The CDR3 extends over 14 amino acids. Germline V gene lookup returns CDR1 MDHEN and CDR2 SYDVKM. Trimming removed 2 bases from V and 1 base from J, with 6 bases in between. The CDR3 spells CASSLVGSGNTIYF. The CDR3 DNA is TGTGCCAGCAGTTTAGTCGGATCTGGAAACACCATATATTTT.

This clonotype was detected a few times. CDR3 sequence reads: CASSPSFGTETYEQYF. The CDR3 DNA reads as TGTGCCAGCAGCCCGTCGTTCGGGACAGAAACCTACGAGCAGTACTTC. The V and J genes are TRBV7-9 and TRBJ2-7; 7 positions agree with TRBD1. The CDR3 is 16 residues long. Germline CDR1 is SEHNR and CDR2 is FQNEAQ (reference sequence). Trimming cost V 5 bases and J 2 bases; bases outside gene matches: 12.

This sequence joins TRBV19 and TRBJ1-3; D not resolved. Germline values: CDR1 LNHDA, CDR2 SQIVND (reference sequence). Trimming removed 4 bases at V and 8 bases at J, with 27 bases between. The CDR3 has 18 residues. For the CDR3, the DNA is TGTGCCAGTAGTACCCCGGACGCCCCGTACCGGTTCTCGGACACCATATATTTT. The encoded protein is CASSTPDAPYRFSDTIYF. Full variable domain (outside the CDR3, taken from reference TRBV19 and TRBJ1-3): DGGITQSPKYLFRKEGQNVTLSCEQNLNHDAMYWYRQDPGQGLRLIYYSQIVNDFQKGDIAEGYSVSREKKESFPLTVTSAQKNPTAFYLCASSTPDAPYRFSDTIYFGEGSWLTVV.

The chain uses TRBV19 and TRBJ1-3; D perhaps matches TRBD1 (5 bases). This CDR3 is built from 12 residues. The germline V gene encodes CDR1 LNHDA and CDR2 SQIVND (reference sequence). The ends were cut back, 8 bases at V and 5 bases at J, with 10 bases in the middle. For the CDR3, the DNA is TGTGCCAGTGAAGGGACCCGAAACACCATATATTTT. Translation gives CASEGTRNTIYF.

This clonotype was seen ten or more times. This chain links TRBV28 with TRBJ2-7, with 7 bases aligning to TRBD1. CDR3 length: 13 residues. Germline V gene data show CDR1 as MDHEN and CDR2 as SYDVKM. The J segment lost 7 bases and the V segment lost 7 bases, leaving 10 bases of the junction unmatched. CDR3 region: CASKTGAMREQYF. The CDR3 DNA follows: TGTGCCAGCAAAACAGGGGCTATGAGGGAGCAGTACTTC.

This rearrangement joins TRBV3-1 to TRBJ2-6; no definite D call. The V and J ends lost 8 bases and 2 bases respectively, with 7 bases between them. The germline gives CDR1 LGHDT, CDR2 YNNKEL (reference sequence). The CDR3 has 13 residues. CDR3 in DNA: TGTGCCAGCGCCCGGGCTGGGGCCAACGTCCTGACTTTC. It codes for CASARAGANVLTF.

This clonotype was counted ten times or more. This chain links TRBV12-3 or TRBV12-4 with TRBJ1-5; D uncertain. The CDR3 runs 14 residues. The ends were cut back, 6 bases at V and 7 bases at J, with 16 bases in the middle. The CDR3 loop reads CASRRERLGQPQHF. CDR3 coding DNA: TGTGCCAGCAGACGAGAAAGGTTGGGACAGCCCCAGCATTTT.

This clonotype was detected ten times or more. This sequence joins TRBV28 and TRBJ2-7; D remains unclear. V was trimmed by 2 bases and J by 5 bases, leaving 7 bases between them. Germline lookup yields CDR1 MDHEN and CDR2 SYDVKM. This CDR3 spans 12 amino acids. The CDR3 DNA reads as TGTGCCAGCAGTTTAGGTGTGGACGAGCAGTACTTC. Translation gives CASSLGVDEQYF.

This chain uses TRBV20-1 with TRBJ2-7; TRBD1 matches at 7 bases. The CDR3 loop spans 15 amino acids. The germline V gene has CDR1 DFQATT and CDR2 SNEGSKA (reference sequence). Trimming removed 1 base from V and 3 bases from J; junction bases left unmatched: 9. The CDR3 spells CSARAPRTGGYEQYF. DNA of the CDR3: TGCAGTGCTAGAGCCCCCCGGACAGGAGGCTACGAGCAGTACTTC.

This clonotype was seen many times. The CDR3 sequence: CASSSGQNMNTEAFF. DNA for the CDR3: TGTGCCAGCAGCTCGGGACAGAACATGAACACTGAAGCTTTCTTT. The chain uses TRBV3-1 and TRBJ1-1; 7 bases align to TRBD1. In germline, CDR1 is LGHDT, CDR2 YNNKEL (reference sequence). This CDR3 has 15 residues. Trimming took 5 bases from V and 0 from J; bases not matched to a gene: 6.

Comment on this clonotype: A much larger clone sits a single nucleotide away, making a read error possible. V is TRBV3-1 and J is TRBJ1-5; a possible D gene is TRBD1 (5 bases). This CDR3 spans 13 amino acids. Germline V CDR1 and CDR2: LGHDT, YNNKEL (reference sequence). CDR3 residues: CATSQGGDQPQHF. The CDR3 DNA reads TGTGCCACCAGCCAAGGAGGGGACCAGCCCCAGCATTTT.

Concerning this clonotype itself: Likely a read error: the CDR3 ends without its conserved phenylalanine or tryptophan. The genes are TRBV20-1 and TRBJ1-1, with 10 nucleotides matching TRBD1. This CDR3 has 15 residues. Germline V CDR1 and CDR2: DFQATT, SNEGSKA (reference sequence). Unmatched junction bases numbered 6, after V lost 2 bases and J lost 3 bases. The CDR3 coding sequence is TGCAGTGCTAGATGGGACAGGGGAATAGACACTGAAGCTTTCCTT. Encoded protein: CSARWDRGIDTEAFL.